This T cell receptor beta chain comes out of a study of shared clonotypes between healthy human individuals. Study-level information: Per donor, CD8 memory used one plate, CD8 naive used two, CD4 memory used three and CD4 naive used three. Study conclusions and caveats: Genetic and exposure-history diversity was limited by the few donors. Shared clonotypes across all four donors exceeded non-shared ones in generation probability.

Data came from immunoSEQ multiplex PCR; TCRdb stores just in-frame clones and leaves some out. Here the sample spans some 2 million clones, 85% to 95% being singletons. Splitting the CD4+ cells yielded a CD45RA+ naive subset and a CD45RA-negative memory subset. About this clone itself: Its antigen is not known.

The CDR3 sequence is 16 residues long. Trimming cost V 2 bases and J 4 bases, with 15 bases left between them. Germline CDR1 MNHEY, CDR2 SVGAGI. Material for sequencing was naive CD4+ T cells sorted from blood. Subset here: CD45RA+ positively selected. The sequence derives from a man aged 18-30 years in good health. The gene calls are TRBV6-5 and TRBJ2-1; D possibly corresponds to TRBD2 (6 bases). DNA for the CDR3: TGTGCCAGCAGTTACGGAGGCGCGGGGCGATACAATGAGCAGTTCTTC. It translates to CASSYGGAGRYNEQFF.